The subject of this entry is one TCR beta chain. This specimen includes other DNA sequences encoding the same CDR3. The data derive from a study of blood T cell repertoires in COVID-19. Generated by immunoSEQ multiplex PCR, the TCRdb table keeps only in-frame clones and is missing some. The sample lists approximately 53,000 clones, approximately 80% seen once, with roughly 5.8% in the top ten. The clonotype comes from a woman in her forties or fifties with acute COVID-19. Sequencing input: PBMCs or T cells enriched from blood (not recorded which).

The CDR3 sequence is CASSPLDSNEKLFF. CDR3 sequence (DNA): TGTGCCAGCAGCCCACTGGACAGTAATGAAAAACTGTTTTTT. This chain joins TRBV7-9 and TRBJ1-4; possible D gene TRBD1, 6 bases. Trimming left V 5 bases short and J 4 bases short, with 11 bases between. From germline, CDR1 is SEHNR and CDR2 FQNEAQ (reference sequence). This CDR3 has 14 amino acids.